This TCR beta chain was sequenced in a study of post-analysis software for immune sequencing data (dated by TCRdb to 2013 to 2016). Background on the whole study: Disease courses on record covered relapsing-remitting, secondary progressive and progressive-relapsing multiple sclerosis, though some patients had no subtype annotation. The patient repertoires were set against about 10 previously published healthy control repertoires from donors whose ages ranged from roughly 6 to 27 years. A subset of samples was prepared in parallel using single-end sample barcoding, then pooled and co-amplified after Illumina adapter ligation.

The germline V gene provides CDR1 SQVTM and CDR2 ANQGSEA. The CDR3 has 12 amino acids, counting the end cysteine and phenylalanine. CDR3 DNA is the only sequence kept; it has 36 bases, read in frame from the first base. Cut back by 4 bases and 0 bases, the V and J ends lie 4 bases apart. To demonstrate the VDJtools post-analysis software, TCR beta repertoires were profiled from the peripheral blood of about 13 young patients with multiple sclerosis. Multiple sclerosis patients were children and adolescents aged 6 to 15 years. Details on this clonotype: Its antigen remains undetermined. Base qualities are not at hand, and no much larger clone is one base apart.

Overall results and qualifications from the work: Direct clustering with F measure showed strong co-clustering of samples prepared in the same batch, prompting a batch-effect correction. About five TRBV segments, including TRBV5-6, TRBV5-1 and TRBV20-1, were significantly more frequent in patients than controls. Normalized Chao1 diversity was significantly lower in multiple sclerosis patients than controls, suggesting substantial peripheral T-cell clonal expansion. The multiple sclerosis patient group was slightly younger than the control group.

The library was obtained by PCR. The sequencing machine was an Illumina HiSeq 2500. Unique molecular identifiers were incorporated into TCR beta cDNA libraries to reduce PCR and sequencing biases. Approximately 500,000 cDNA molecules were obtained per 1 to 10 million input T cells, so each molecule approximated one T cell. The patient libraries were prepared and sequenced using the same protocol as the earlier healthy control dataset. Samples belonging to the same batch were prepared together, multiplexed and sequenced on a shared HiSeq lane. As for the authors' bioinformatics: MIGEC was used to process the raw barcoded reads, and molecular identifier groups with only a single read were discarded before consensus assembly and CDR3 extraction. VDJtools was used for post-analysis of the clonotype tables, with diversity normalized by down-sampling every dataset to the smallest sample size. To correct batch-related cross-sample contamination, repertoire overlap clustering matched CDR3 amino acid sequences but not nucleotide sequences. TCRdb ran its own pipeline on the public reads, namely fastp trimming at Q25 and MiXCR clone calling, and kept in-frame beta chains. All rows with the same CDR3 protein become a single entry with the most common DNA and genes. For this entry, the V and J calls and clone size follow TCRdb and not the study's own pipeline. The sample table shows 500,000 to 600,000 distinct CDR3 sequences, and roughly 46% are seen once. The leading ten clones occupy 1.5% to 2% of the sample.

The sequenced sample was blood. This TCR derives from a girl between 10 and 17 years old with multiple sclerosis. Recombination joined TRBV29-1 with TRBJ1-3, with no confidently assigned D gene. This receptor has the CDR3 CSVGGSGNTIYF. The sequenced DNA: TGCAGCGTTGGCGGCTCTGGAAACACCATATATTTT.